This entry describes one TCR beta chain. These data are taken from a study of blood T cell repertoires in COVID-19. About the research overall: Researchers got acute and convalescent COVID-19 samples from the United States, Italy and Spain.

CDR1 is SEHNR, CDR2 FQNEAQ, per germline (reference sequence). The CDR3 covers 14 residues. V shed 5 bases and J shed 2 bases, with 12 bases lying between them. Produced via immunoSEQ multiplex PCR; TCRdb's table is partial and in-frame only. The table has a few hundred thousand clones, 89% seen once. Material: PBMCs or T cells enriched from blood (not recorded which). The chain uses TRBV7-9 and TRBJ2-5; the D gene is possibly TRBD1 (6 bases). The clonotype was recovered from a woman aged 40 to 50 who had recovered from COVID-19. Written as DNA, the CDR3 is TGTGCCAGCAGCCCGAGGACAGCTCAAGAGACCCAGTACTTC. Its protein is CASSPRTAQETQYF. Based on the CDR3 plus reference TRBV7-9 and TRBJ2-5, the full variable domain is DTGVSQNPRHKITKRGQNVTFRCDPISEHNRLYWYRQTLGQGPEFLTYFQNEAQLEKSRLLSDRFSAERPKGSFSTLEIQRTEQGDSAMYLCASSPRTAQETQYFGPGTRLLVL.